Below are 13 T cell receptor beta chains sequenced from a single sample in a study of cytomegalovirus exposure and HLA in healthy donors. TCRdb's copy holds only in-frame clones and misses some; the assay was immunoSEQ multiplex PCR. The table records roughly 190,000 clones, approximately 86% of them present only once. The material sequenced was PBMCs. The receptors were sampled from a man aged 25-45 years in good health and CMV-seropositive.

This clone was seen a handful of times. This chain connects TRBV19 to TRBJ1-1, with 7 bases matching TRBD1. The V segment lost 4 bases and the J segment 5 bases; nucleotides outside the gene matches: 4. This CDR3 is 13 amino acids long. CDR1 LNHDA and CDR2 SQIVND come from the germline V gene (reference sequence). The CDR3 DNA reads as TGTGCCAGTAGTACCCAGACAGGGACTGAAGCTTTCTTT. This codes for CASSTQTGTEAFF. The full variable domain, rest sourced from reference TRBV19 and TRBJ1-1, is DGGITQSPKYLFRKEGQNVTLSCEQNLNHDAMYWYRQDPGQGLRLIYYSQIVNDFQKGDIAEGYSVSREKKESFPLTVTSAQKNPTAFYLCASSTQTGTEAFFGQGTRLTVV.

J is TRBJ2-3 and V is TRBV27; a possible D gene is TRBD2 (6 bases). Germline V gene lookup returns CDR1 MNHEY and CDR2 SMNVEV (reference sequence). Between the trimmed V and J ends, which lost 6 bases and 4 bases, there was a span of 11 bases. The CDR3 length is 13 residues. In DNA, the CDR3 is TGTGCCAGCAGGTTCGGGAGCTCAGATACGCAGTATTTT. It yields the protein CASRFGSSDTQYF.

The V gene is TRBV5-4, the J gene TRBJ2-7; 14 nucleotides match TRBD2. With 4 bases clipped from V and 0 bases from J, the junction kept 6 bases outside the gene matches. This CDR3 has 17 amino acids. Germline V gene sequence: CDR1 SGHNT, CDR2 YYREEE (reference sequence). The CDR3 region has the DNA TGTGCCAGCAGCCCCGGACTAGCGGGAGGTAGCTCCTACGAGCAGTACTTC. Translated, it gives CASSPGLAGGSSYEQYF.

J is TRBJ2-7 and V is TRBV7-9; 8 bases agree with TRBD1. The CDR3 is 17 residues long. The germline V gene encodes CDR1 SEHNR and CDR2 FQNEAQ (reference sequence). The trim removed 1 base at V and 6 bases at J, leaving 14 bases unmatched. CDR3 DNA: TGTGCCAGCAGCTTAGGCCGCGCACGACAGGGGAGTGGCGAGCAGTACTTC. Its protein product is CASSLGRARQGSGEQYF.

For this clone: The CDR3 carries no conserved terminal phenylalanine or tryptophan, so it likely arises from a read error. It is unclear where the CDR3 begins or ends on the DNA, so no DNA is shown, and the CDR3 is as TCRdb lists it. The chain joins TRBV5-6 to TRBJ1-4; the tabulated D call, TRBD1, remains unverified against the DNA. From its first to its last residue, the CDR3 has 13 amino acids. From germline, CDR1 is SGHDT and CDR2 YYEEEE. This chain's CDR3 is CASSSWKGDSPLI.

This sequence joins TRBV4-1 and TRBJ2-7, with 7 bases lining up with TRBD2. The germline gives CDR1 MGHRA, CDR2 YSYEKL. V gave up 3 bases and J gave up 5 bases; unmatched junction bases: 10. This CDR3 spans 15 amino acids. In DNA form, the CDR3 reads TGCGCCAGCAGCCAGCTGCCGGGGGGAAGCGACGAGCAGTACTTC. Residues: CASSQLPGGSDEQYF.

The chain carries TRBV4-1 and TRBJ1-4; 9 nucleotides match TRBD1. Germline-derived CDR1 and CDR2 are MGHRA and YSYEKL. The CDR3 extends over 14 amino acids. After removal of 7 bases from V and 8 bases from J, the junction contained 8 bases not matched to a gene. The CDR3 nucleotides read TGCGCCAGCAAAGGGACAGGGACGGGGGAAAAACTGTTTTTT. Its translation is CASKGTGTGEKLFF.

J is TRBJ2-7 and V is TRBV19, with D unclear. Germline CDR1 is LNHDA and CDR2 is SQIVND (reference sequence). The CDR3 totals 11 residues. With 11 bases removed from V and 1 base from J, the gap between germline ends came to 9 bases. Here the CDR3 DNA reads TGTGCCGTTGGTGAGTCCTACGAGCAGTACTTC. It translates to CAVGESYEQYF.

This chain connects TRBV9 to TRBJ1-6, with D uncertain. Germline CDR1 reads SGDLS; CDR2 reads YYNGEE. Trimming took off 2 bases at V and 9 bases at J, with 9 bases between the two ends. The CDR3 runs to 13 residues. The CDR3 DNA sequence: TGTGCCAGCAGCGTCTATACGGGTTCACCCCTCCACTTT. Translated: CASSVYTGSPLHF.

The chain carries TRBV5-6 and TRBJ2-2, with 12 bases that match TRBD2. The germline CDR1 and CDR2 sequences are SGHDT and YYEEEE. The length of the CDR3 is 16 residues. Trimming cost V 0 bases and J 7 bases; bases outside gene matches: 4. The chain's CDR3 is CASSLGLAGVFGELFF. CDR3 DNA sequence: TGTGCCAGCAGCTTGGGACTAGCGGGAGTCTTCGGGGAGCTGTTTTTT.

This sequence joins TRBV13 and TRBJ2-7; D gene ambiguous. This CDR3 is built from 14 residues. Trimming took off 5 bases at V and 0 bases at J, with 11 bases between the two ends. Germline CDR1 reads PRHDT; CDR2 reads FYEKMQ (reference sequence). This chain's CDR3 is CASSPRTNSYEQYF. Here the CDR3 DNA reads TGTGCCAGCAGCCCAAGGACCAACTCCTACGAGCAGTACTTC.

J is TRBJ1-1 and V is TRBV11-3; D ambiguous. The CDR3 covers 14 residues. Trimming stripped 2 bases from V and 2 bases from J, with 9 bases between. Germline CDR1 and CDR2: SGHNT and YENEEA. Here the CDR3 DNA reads TGTGCCAGCAGCTTAAGCGGAACTAACACTGAAGCTTTCTTT. This gives the protein CASSLSGTNTEAFF.

The CDR3 DNA follows: TGTGCCAGCAGTTACCGGGCGTCTCACACAGATACGCAGTATTTT. As protein: CASSYRASHTDTQYF. The V call is TRBV27, the J call TRBJ2-3; D not certain. V lost 4 bases and J lost 2, with 13 bases in between. Germline V gives CDR1 MNHEY, CDR2 SMNVEV (reference sequence). The CDR3 spans 15 residues.